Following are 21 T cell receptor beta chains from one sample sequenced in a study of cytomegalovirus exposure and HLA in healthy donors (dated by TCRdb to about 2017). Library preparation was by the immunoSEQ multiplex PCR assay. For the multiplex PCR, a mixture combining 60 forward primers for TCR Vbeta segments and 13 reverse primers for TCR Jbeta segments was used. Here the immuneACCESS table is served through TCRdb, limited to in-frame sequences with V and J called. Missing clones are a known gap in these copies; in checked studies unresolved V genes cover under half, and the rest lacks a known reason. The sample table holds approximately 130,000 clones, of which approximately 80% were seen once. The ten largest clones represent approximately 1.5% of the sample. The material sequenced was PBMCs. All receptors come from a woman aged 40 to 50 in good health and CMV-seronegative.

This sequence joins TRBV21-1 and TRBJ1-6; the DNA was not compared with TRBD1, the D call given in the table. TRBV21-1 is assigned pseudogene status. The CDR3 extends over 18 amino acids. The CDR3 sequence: CASSINLETDGYNSPLHF. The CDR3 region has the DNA TGTGCCAGCAGCATAAACCTGGAGACAGACGGCTATAATTCACCCCTCCACTTT.

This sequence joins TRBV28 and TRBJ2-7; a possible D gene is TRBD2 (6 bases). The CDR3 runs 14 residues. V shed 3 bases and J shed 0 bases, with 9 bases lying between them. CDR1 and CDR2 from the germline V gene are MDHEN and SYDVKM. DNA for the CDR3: TGTGCCAGCAGTTTTCCGCGGGACTCCTACGAGCAGTACTTC. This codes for CASSFPRDSYEQYF.

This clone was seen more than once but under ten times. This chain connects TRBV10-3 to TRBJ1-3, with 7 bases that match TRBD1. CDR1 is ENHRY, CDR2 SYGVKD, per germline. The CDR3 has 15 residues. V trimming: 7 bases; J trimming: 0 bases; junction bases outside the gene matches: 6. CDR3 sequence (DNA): TGTGCCATCACCGAAGGACAGGACTCTGGAAACACCATATATTTT. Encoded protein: CAITEGQDSGNTIYF.

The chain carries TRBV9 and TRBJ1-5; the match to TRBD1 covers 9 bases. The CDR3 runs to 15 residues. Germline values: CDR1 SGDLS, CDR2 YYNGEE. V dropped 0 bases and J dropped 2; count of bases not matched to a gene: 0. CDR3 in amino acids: CASSVGTGGNQPQHF. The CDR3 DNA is TGTGCCAGCAGCGTAGGGACAGGGGGCAATCAGCCCCAGCATTTT.

The CDR3 reads CASSPRAEGGSTEAFF. The CDR3 DNA follows: TGCGCCAGCAGCCCGAGAGCGGAAGGGGGCTCCACTGAAGCTTTCTTT. The chain recombines TRBV5-1 with TRBJ1-1, with 7 bases aligning to TRBD1. This CDR3 has 16 residues. The V gene's germline CDR1 is SGHRS and CDR2 YFSETQ. With 4 bases clipped from V and 4 bases from J, the junction kept 13 bases outside the gene matches.

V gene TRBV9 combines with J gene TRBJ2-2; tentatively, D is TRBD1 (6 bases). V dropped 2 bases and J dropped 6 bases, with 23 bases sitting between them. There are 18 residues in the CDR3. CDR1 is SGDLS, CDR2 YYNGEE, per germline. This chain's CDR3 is CASSVTTGTRGNAGELFF. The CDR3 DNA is TGTGCCAGCAGCGTTACAACCGGGACACGAGGCAACGCCGGGGAGCTGTTTTTT.

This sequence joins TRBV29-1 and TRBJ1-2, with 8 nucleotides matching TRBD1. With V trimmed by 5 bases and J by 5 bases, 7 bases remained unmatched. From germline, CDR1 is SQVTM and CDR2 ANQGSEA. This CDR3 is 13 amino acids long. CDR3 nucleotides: TGCAGCGTTTACCGGGACAGGAGTTATGGCTACACCTTC. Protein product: CSVYRDRSYGYTF.

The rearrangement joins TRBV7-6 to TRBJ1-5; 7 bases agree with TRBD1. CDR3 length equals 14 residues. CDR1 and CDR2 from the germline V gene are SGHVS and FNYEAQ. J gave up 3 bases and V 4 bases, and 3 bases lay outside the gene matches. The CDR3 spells CASSSGQINQPQHF. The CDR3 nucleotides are TGTGCCAGCAGCTCGGGACAGATCAATCAGCCCCAGCATTTT. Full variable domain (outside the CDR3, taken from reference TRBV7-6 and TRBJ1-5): GAGVSQSPRYKVTKRGQDVALRCDPISGHVSLYWYRQALGQGPEFLTYFNYEAQQDKSGLPNDRFSAERPEGSISTLTIQRTEQRDSAMYRCASSSGQINQPQHFGDGTRLSIL.

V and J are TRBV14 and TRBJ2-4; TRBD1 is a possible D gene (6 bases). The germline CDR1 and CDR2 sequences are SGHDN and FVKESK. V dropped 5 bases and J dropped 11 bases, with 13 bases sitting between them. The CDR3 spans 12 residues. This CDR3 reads CASSFLQGLQYF. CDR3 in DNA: TGTGCCAGCAGCTTTCTACAGGGACTTCAGTACTTC.

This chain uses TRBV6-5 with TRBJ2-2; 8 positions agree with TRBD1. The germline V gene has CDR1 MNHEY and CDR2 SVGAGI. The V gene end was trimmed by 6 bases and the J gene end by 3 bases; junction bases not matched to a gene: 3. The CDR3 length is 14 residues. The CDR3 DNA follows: TGTGCCAGCAGCAACAGGGGGGACACCGGGGAGCTGTTTTTT. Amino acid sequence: CASSNRGDTGELFF.

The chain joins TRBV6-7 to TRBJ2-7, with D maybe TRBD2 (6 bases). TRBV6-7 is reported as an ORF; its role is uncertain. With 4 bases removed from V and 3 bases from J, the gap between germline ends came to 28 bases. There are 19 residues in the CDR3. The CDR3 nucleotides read TGTGCCAGCAGTTGGGTTGAGGGGACTCAGGGTGTAGGGGACTACGAGCAGTACTTC. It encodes CASSWVEGTQGVGDYEQYF.

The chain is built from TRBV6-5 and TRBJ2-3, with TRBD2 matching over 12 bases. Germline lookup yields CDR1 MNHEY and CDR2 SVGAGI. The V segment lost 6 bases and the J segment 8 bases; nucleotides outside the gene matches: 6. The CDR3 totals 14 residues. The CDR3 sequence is CASSQGTSGFTQYF. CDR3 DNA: TGTGCCAGCAGCCAGGGGACTAGCGGGTTTACGCAGTATTTT.

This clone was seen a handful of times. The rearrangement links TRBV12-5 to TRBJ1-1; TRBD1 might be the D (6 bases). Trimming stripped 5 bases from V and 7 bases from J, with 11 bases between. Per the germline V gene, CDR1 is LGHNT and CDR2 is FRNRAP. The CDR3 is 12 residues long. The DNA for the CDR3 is TGTGCTAGTGGTCTCACAGGGATTGAAGCTTTCTTT. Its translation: CASGLTGIEAFF.

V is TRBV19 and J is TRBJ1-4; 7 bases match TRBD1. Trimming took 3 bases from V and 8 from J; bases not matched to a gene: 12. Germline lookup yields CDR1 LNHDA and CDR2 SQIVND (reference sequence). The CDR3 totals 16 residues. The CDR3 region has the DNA TGTGCCAGTAGTATTAGGTTTCCGCCCAGGGGGGAAAAACTGTTTTTT. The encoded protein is CASSIRFPPRGEKLFF.

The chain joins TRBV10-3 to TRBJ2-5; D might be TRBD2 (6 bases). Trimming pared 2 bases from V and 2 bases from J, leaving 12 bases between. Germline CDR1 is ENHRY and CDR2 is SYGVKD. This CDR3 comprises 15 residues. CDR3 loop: CAISERDFSQETQYF. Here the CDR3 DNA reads TGTGCCATCAGTGAGAGGGACTTTTCTCAAGAGACCCAGTACTTC.

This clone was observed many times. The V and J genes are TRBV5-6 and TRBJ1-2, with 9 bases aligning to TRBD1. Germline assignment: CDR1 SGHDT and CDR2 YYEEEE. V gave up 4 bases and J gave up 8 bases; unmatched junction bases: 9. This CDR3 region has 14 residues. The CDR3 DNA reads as TGTGCCAGCAGCGGGGGCCACAGGGGGCCCGGCTACACCTTC. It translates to CASSGGHRGPGYTF.

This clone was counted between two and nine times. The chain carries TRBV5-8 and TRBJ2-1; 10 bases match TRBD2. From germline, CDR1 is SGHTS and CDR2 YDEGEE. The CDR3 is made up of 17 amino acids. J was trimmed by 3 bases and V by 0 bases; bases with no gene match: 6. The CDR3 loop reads CASSLGLTSGDYNEQFF. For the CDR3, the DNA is TGTGCCAGCAGCTTGGGACTTACTAGCGGGGACTACAATGAGCAGTTCTTC.

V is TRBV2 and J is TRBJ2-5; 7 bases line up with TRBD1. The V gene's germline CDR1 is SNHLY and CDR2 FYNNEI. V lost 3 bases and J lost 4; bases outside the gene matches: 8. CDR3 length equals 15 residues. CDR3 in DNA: TGTGCCAGCAGTGATACCGGGACAGAGGGAGAGACCCAGTACTTC. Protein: CASSDTGTEGETQYF.

CDR3 residues: CASRPAGRLYEQYF. The CDR3 coding sequence is TGTGCCAGCAGACCGGCGGGACGGCTATACGAGCAGTACTTC. The V and J genes are TRBV27 and TRBJ2-7, with D tentatively TRBD2 (6 bases). The CDR3 loop spans 14 amino acids. Trimming pared 6 bases from V and 4 bases from J, leaving 16 bases between. Germline CDR1 MNHEY, CDR2 SMNVEV (reference sequence).

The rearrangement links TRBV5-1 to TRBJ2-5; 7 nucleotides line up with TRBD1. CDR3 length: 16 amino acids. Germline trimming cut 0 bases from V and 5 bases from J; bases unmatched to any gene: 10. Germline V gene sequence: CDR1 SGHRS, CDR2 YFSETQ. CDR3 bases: TGCGCCAGCAGCTTGGCCATAGGGGGCGAGAGGGAGACCCAGTACTTC. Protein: CASSLAIGGERETQYF.

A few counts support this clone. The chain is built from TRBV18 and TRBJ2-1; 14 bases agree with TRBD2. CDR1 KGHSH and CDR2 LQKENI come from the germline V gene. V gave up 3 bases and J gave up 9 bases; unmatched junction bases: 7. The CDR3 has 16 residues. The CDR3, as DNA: TGTGCCAGCTCACCGCAGACTAGCGGGGGGGCCGGTGAGCAGTTCTTC. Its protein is CASSPQTSGGAGEQFF. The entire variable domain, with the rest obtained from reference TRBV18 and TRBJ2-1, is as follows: NAGVMQNPRHLVRRRGQEARLRCSPMKGHSHVYWYRQLPEEGLKFMVYLQKENIIDESGMPKERFSAEFPKEGPSILRIQQVVRGDSAAYFCASSPQTSGGAGEQFFGPGTRLTVL.